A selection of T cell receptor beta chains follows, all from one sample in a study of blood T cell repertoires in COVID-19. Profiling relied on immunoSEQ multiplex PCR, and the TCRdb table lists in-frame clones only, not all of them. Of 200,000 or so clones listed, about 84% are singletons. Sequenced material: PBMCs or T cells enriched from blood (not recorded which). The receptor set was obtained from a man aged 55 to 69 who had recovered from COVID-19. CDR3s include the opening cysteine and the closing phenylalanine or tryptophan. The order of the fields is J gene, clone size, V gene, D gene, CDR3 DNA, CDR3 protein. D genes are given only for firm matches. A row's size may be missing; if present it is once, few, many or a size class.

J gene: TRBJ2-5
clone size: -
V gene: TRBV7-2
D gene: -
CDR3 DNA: TGTGCCAGCAGCTTATTCCCCCGCGGACAAGTGGGAGAGACCCAGTACTTC
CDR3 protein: CASSLFPRGQVGETQYF

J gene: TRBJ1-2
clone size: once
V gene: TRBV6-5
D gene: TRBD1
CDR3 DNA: TGTGCCAGCAGTTCCCCGGGACAGGGCGTTCGCTACACCTTC
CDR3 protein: CASSSPGQGVRYTF

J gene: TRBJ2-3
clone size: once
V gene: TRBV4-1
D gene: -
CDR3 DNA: TGCGCCAGCAGCCAAGATAACAGCGGGAGCACAGATACGCAGTATTTT
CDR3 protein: CASSQDNSGSTDTQYF

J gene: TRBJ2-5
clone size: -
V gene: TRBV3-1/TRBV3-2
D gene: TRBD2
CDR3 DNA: TGTGCCAGCAGCTCCCTGGCGGGGGTGGAGACCCAGTACTTC
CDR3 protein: CASSSLAGVETQYF

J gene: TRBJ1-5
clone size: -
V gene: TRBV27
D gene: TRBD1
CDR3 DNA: TGTGCCAGCAGCGCGACAGGGGGTATCAATCAGCCCCAGCATTTT
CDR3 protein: CASSATGGINQPQHF

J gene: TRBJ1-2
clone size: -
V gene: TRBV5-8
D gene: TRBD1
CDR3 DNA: TGTGCCAGCAGCTTATCCGGGACAGGGGCCCTCTATGGCTACACCTTC
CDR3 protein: CASSLSGTGALYGYTF

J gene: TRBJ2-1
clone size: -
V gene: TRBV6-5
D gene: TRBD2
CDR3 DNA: TGTGCCAGCACTGGACTAGCGGGACTCAATGAGCAGTTCTTC
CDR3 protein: CASTGLAGLNEQFF

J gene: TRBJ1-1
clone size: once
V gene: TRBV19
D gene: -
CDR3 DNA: TGTGCCAGTAGTATAGGATCCGGAGACTTCGGCACTGAAGCTTTCTTT
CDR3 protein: CASSIGSGDFGTEAFF

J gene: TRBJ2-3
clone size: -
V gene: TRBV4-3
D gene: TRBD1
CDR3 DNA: TGCGCCAGCAGCCGAACAGGGGCTCTCACAGATACGCAGTATTTT
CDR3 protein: CASSRTGALTDTQYF

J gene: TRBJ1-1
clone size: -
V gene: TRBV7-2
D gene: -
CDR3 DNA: TGTGCCAGCAGCTCGAGGCAGGGGAGTAACACTGAAGCTTTCTTT
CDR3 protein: CASSSRQGSNTEAFF

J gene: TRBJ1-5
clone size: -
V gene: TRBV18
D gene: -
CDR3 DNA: TGTGCCAGCTCACCAGCAGGGAATCAGCCCCAGCATTTT
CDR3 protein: CASSPAGNQPQHF

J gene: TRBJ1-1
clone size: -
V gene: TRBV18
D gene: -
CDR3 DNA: TGTGCCAGCTCAAACTTAAAGAGTGGTGAAGCTTTCTTT
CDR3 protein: CASSNLKSGEAFF

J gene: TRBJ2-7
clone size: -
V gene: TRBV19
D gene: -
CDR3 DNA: TGTGCCAGTAGTCCAAGGGAGGCAGGGGGAAACTACGAGCAGTACTTC
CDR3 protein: CASSPREAGGNYEQYF

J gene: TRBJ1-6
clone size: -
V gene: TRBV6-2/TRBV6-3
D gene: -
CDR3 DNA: TGTGCCAGCAGTTCGCTGAGCTCCTATAATTCACCCCTCCACTTT
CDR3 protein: CASSSLSSYNSPLHF

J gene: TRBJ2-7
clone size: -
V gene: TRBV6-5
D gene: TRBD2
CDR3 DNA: TGTGCCAGCAAGGCTAGCGGGGGAAATTACGAGCAGTACTTC
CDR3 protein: CASKASGGNYEQYF

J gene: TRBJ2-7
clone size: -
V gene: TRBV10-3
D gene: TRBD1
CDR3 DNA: TGTGCCATCAGTGAGGGACAGGGGGCGTACGAGCAGTACTTC
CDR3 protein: CAISEGQGAYEQYF

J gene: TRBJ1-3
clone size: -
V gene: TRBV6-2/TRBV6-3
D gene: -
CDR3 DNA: TGTGCCAGCAGTGTCGACAGCCCAGTTGGAAACACCATATATTTT
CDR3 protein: CASSVDSPVGNTIYF

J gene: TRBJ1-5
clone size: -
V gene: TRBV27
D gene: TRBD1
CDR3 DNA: TGTGCCAGCAGTCAACAACTCGTACAGGGGGCGTATAGCAATCAGCCCCAGCATTTT
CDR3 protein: CASSQQLVQGAYSNQPQHF

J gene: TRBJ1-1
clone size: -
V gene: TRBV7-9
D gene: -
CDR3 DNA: TGTGCCAGCAGCCTAATCAACTCGAACACTGAAGCTTTCTTT
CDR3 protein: CASSLINSNTEAFF

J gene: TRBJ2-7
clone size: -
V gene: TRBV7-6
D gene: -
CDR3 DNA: TGTGCCAGCAGCTTACTCCCGGGAGCCGATTACGAGCAGTACTTC
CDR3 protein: CASSLLPGADYEQYF

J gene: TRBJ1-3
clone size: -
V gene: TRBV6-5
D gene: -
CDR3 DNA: TGTGCCAGCGTTAGCAGGGAGGATAGAAACACCATATATTTT
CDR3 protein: CASVSREDRNTIYF

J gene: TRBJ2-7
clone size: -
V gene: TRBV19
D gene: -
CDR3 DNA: TGTGCCAGTAGTATAGAGGGGCAGGGCCCCTACGAGCAGTACTTC
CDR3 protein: CASSIEGQGPYEQYF

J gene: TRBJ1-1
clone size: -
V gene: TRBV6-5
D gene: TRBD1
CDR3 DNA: TGTGCCAGCAGTCGAGGGGACAGTCGAAACACTGAAGCTTTCTTT
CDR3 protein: CASSRGDSRNTEAFF

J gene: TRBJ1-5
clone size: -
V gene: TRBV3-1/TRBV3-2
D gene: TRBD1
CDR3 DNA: TGTGCCAGCAGCCAAGGGACAGGGGGCACTCAGCCCCAGCATTTT
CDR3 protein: CASSQGTGGTQPQHF

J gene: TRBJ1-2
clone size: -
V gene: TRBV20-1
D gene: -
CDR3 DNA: TGCAGTGCTAGTTTGGGGGCCTATGGCTACACCTTC
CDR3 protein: CSASLGAYGYTF

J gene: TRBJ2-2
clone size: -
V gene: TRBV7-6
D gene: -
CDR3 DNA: TGTGCCAGCAGCTTAGCAGGGGGTCCCGGGGAGCTGTTTTTT
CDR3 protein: CASSLAGGPGELFF

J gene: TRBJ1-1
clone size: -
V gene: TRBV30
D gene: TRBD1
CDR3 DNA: TGTGCCTGGGACCGGGACAGGAACACTGAAGCTTTCTTT
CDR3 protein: CAWDRDRNTEAFF

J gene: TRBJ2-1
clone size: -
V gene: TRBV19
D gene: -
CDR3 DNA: TGTGCCAGTAGCCCGGGTGGAAGCTCCTACAATGAGCAGTTCTTC
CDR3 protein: CASSPGGSSYNEQFF

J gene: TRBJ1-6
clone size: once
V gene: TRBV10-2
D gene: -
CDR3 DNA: TGCGCCAGCCAGGACAGTGATTCACCCCTCCACTTT
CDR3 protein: CASQDSDSPLHF

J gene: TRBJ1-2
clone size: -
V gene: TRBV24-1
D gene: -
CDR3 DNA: TGTGCCACCAGTGAGCCGGGTTACTATGGCTACACCTTC
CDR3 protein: CATSEPGYYGYTF

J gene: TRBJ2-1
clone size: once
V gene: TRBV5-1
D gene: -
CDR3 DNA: TGCGCCAGCAGCTTGGTAGGGGTCGAGCAGTTCTTC
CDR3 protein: CASSLVGVEQFF

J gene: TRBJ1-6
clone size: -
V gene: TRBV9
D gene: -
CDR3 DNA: TGTGCCAGCAGCGTAGCTGAGGGATCACCCCTCCACTTT
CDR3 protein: CASSVAEGSPLHF

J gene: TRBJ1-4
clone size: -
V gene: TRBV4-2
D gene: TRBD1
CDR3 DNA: TGTGCCAGCAGCCAAGATAAGCGACAGGGGCCCGGAAATGAAAAACTGTTTTTT
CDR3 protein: CASSQDKRQGPGNEKLFF

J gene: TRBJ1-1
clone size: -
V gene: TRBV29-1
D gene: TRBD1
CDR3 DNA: TGCAGCGTTGATAGACAGGGGAACACTGAAGCTTTCTTT
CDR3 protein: CSVDRQGNTEAFF

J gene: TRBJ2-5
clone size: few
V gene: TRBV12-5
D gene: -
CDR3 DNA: TGTGCTAGTGGTCAAGGAACAGGGTCGGATCGGGATGGCGAGACCCAGTACTTC
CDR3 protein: CASGQGTGSDRDGETQYF

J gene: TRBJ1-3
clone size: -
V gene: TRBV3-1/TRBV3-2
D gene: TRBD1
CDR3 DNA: TGTGCCAGCAGCCAAGATTGGGGACAGGGACTGAGCTCTGGAAACACCATATATTTT
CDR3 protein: CASSQDWGQGLSSGNTIYF

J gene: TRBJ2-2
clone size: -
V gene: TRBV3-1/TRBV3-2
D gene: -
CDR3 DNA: TGTGCCAGCAGCCAAGGGCAGGGTGGGAACACCGGGGAGCTGTTTTTT
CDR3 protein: CASSQGQGGNTGELFF

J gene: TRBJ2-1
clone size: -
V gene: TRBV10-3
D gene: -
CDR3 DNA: TGTGCCATCAGTGCTCGGGACAATGAGCAGTTCTTC
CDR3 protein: CAISARDNEQFF

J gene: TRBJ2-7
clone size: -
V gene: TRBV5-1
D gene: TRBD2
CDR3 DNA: TGCGCCAGCAGCTTGGGGACTAGCGGCACCTACGAGCAGTACTTC
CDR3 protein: CASSLGTSGTYEQYF

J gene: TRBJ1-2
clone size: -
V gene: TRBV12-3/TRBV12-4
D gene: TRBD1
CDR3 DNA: TGTGCCAGCAGTTCTCAGAGACAGGGCCCCTACACCTTC
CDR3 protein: CASSSQRQGPYTF

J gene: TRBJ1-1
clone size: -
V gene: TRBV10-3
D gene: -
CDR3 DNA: TGTGCCATCAGTGATCCCACCGGGTATCCCTCTGAAGCTTTCTTT
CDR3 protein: CAISDPTGYPSEAFF

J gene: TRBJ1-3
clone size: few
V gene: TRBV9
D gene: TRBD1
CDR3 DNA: TGTGCCAGCAGCCTCGGACAGGGGCTTGTATCTGGAAACACCATATATTTT
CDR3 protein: CASSLGQGLVSGNTIYF

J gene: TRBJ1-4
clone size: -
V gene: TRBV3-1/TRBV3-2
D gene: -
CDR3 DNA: TGTGCCAGCAGCCAAGACGGGGGGGGAAAACTGTTTTTT
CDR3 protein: CASSQDGGGKLFF

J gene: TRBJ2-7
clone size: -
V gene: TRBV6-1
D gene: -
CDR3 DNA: TGTGCCAGCAGTGAAGCGAGACTTACAGGGAGGGGGTACTTC
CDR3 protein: CASSEARLTGRGYF

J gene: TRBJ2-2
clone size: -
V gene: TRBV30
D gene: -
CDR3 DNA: TGTGCCTGGAGCCAGCGGACCGGGGAGCTGTTTTTT
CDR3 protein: CAWSQRTGELFF

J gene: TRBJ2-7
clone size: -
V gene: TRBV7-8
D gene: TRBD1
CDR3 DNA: TGTGCCAGCAGCAAAGACAGGGACGAGCAGTACTTC
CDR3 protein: CASSKDRDEQYF

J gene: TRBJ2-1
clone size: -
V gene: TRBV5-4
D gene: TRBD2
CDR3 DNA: TGTGCCAGCAGTTACTGGGGCGGGACTAGCACGTCCGGGCAGTTCTTC
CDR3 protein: CASSYWGGTSTSGQFF

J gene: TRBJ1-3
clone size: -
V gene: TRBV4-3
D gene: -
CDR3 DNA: TGCGCCAGCAGCCAAGGGAGCTCTGGAAACACCATATATTTT
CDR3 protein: CASSQGSSGNTIYF

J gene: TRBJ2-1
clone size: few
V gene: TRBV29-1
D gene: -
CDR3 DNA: TGCAGCGTTCACACCGGACAGAGGAAATTCTTC
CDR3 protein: CSVHTGQRKFF

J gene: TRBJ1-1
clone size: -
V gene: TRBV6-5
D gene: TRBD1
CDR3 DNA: TGTGCCAGCAGCTCCCGGACAGGGTGGGGTGAAGCTTTCTTT
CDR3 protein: CASSSRTGWGEAFF